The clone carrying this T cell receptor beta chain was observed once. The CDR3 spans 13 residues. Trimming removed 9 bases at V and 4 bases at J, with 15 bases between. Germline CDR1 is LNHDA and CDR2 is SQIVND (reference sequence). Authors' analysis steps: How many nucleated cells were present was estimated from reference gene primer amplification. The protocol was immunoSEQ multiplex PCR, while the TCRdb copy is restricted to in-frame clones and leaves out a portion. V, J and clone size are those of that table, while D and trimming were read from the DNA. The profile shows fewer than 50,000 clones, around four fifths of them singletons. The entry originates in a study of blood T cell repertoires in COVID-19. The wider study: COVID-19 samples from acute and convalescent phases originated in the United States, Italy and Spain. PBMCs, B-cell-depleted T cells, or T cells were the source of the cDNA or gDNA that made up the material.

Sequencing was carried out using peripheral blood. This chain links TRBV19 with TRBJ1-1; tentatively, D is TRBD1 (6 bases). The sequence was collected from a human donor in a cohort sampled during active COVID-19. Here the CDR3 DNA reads TGTGCCAGCAGAACAGGGCCCAGCACTGAAGCTTTCTTT. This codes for CASRTGPSTEAFF.